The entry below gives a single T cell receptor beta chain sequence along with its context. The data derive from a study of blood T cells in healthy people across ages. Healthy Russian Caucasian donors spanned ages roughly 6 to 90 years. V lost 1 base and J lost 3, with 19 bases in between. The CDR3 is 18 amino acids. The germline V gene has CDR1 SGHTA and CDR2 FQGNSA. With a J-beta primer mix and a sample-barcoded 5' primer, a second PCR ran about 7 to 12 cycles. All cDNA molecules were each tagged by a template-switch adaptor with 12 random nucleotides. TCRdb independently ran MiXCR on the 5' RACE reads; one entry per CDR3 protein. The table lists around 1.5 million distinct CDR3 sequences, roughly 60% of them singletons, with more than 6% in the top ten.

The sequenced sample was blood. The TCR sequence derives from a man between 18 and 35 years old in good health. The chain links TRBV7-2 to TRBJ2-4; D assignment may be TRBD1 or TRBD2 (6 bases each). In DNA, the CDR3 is TGTGCCAGCAGCTTAGTAGTTAGGGGGGCATCGGGCAAAAACATTCAGTACTTC. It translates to CASSLVVRGASGKNIQYF.